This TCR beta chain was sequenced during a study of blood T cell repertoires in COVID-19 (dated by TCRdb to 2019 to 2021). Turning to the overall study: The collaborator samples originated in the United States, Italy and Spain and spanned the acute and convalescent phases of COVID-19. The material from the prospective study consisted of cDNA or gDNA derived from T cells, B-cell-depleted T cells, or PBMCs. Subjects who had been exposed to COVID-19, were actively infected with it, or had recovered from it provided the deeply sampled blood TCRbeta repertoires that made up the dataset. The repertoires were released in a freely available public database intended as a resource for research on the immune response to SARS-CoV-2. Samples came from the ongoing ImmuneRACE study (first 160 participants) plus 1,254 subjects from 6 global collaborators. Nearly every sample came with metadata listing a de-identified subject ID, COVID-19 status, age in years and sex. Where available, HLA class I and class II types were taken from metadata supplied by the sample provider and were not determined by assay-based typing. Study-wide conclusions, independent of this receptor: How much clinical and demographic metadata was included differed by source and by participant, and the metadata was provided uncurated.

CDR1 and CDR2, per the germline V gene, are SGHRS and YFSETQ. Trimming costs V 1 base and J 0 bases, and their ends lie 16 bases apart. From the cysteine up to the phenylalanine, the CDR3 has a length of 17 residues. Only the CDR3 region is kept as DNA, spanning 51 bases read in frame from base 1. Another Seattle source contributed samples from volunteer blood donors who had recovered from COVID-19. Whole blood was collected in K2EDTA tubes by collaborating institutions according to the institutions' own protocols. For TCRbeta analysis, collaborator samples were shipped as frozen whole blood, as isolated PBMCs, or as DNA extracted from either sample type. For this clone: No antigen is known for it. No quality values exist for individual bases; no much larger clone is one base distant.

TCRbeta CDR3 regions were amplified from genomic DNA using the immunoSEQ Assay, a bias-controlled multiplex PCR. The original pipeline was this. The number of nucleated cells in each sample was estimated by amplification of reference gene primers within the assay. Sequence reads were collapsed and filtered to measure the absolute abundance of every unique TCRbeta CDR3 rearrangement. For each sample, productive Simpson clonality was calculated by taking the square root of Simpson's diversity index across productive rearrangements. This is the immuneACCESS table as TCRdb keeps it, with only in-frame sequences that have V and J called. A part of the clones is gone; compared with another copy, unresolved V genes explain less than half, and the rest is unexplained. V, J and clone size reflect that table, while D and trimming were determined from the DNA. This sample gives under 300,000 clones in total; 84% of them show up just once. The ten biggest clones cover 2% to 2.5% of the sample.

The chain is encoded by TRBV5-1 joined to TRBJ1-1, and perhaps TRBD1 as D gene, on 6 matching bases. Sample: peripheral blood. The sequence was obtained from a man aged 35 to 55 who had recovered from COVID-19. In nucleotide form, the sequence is TGCGCCAGCAGCTTGCCGGGACAAGGCCCCATGAACACTGAAGCTTTCTTT. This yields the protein CASSLPGQGPMNTEAFF.